The rows below give T cell receptor beta chains drawn from one sample of a study of Ad26.COV2.S vaccination and SARS-CoV-2 variants. Sequenced by immunoSEQ multiplex PCR; TCRdb stores in-frame clones only, minus some. This table has about 100,000 clones, around 80% appearing once. Sample: peripheral blood, taken after recovery from COVID-19. The receptors were gathered from a human donor who had recovered from COVID-19. Each CDR3 is given with its conserved first and last residue. A D gene is named only where the DNA matches it firmly. Some rows mark clone size as missing; the rest say once, few, many or name a class of expanded clone.

J gene	D gene	clone size	V gene	CDR3 DNA	CDR3 protein
TRBJ1-2	.	.	TRBV7-2	TGTGCCAGCAGCTTACAAAAGGGGAGGGGAGGCTACACCTTC	CASSLQKGRGGYTF
TRBJ1-3	.	.	TRBV5-1	TGCGCCAGCAGCTTGGTAGGTGTCGGGGCCAATACTGGAAACACCATATATTTT	CASSLVGVGANTGNTIYF
TRBJ2-1	.	once	TRBV6-5	TGTGCCAGCGGATTGGGTGTACCCGGCGTTAAAAAGTTCTTC	CASGLGVPGVKKFF
TRBJ1-4	.	once	TRBV28	TGTGCCAGCAGTACCACTACAGGGCACAGAAGGCTGTTTTTT	CASSTTTGHRRLFF
TRBJ1-2	TRBD1	.	TRBV18	TGTGCCAGCTCAGATACAGGGGGAGGCTACACCTTC	CASSDTGGGYTF
TRBJ1-1	TRBD1	.	TRBV29-1	TGCAGCGTTGAAAACCAGGGGGTGGACACTGAAGCTTTCTTT	CSVENQGVDTEAFF
TRBJ1-2	.	.	TRBV5-1	TGCGCCAGCAGCTTCGCCGGGCCGCCGAATGGCTACACCTTC	CASSFAGPPNGYTF
TRBJ1-2	.	.	TRBV4-2	TGTGCCAGCAGCCAAGTCGGGTCGACAGCGAAAGCTAACTATGGCTACACCTTC	CASSQVGSTAKANYGYTF
TRBJ2-1	.	few	TRBV19	TGTGCCAGTAGTACCTATACAGGGGAGCAGTTCTTC	CASSTYTGEQFF
TRBJ1-1	.	.	TRBV7-9	TGTGCCAGCAGTGTGGGCACTGAAGCTTTCTTT	CASSVGTEAFF
TRBJ1-6	.	.	TRBV11-2	TGTGCCAGCAGCGCCGGATTGAGCTCCTATAATTCACCCCTCCACTTT	CASSAGLSSYNSPLHF
TRBJ2-5	.	.	TRBV9	TGTGCCAGCAGCGTAGGGGCAGGGGCACTCCAAGAGACCCAGTACTTC	CASSVGAGALQETQYF
TRBJ2-3	.	.	TRBV6-1	TGTGCCAGCAGTGAGCGTGGCCCGCAGTATTTT	CASSERGPQYF
TRBJ1-1	TRBD1	.	TRBV2	TGTGCCAGTGACAGGGAGAACACTGAAGCTTTCTTT	CASDRENTEAFF
TRBJ1-3	.	.	TRBV11-2	TGTGCCAGCAGCTTGCTCAGGGTTAGTGGAAACACCATATATTTT	CASSLLRVSGNTIYF
TRBJ1-4	TRBD1	.	TRBV4-1	TGCGCCAGCAGCGCCCTCCACAGGGGGGTCGGGGAAAAACTGTTTTTT	CASSALHRGVGEKLFF
TRBJ2-3	.	.	TRBV10-3	TGTGCCATCAGTGAGGGAAAGGGAGCAGATACGCAGTATTTT	CAISEGKGADTQYF
TRBJ1-5	.	.	TRBV2	TGTGCCAGCGATAGTTGGAGCAATCAGCCCCAGCATTTT	CASDSWSNQPQHF
TRBJ2-7	.	few	TRBV14	TGTGCCAGCAGCTCAGAGGAAAGGGACGGCTCCTACGAGCAGTACTTC	CASSSEERDGSYEQYF
TRBJ1-5	TRBD1	.	TRBV29-1	TGCAGCGCGGCTACAGGGGCCGGAAGAGATCAGCCCCAGCATTTT	CSAATGAGRDQPQHF
TRBJ2-7	.	.	TRBV5-4	TGTGCCAGCAGCTTCGGGGGGCTTTCCTACGAGCAGTACTTC	CASSFGGLSYEQYF
TRBJ1-3	.	.	TRBV19	TGTGCCAGTAGTATCACAGGGATCGGAAACACCATATATTTT	CASSITGIGNTIYF
TRBJ2-7	.	.	TRBV5-6	TGTGCCAGCAGCTCGGGACTCTCATACGAGCAGTACTTC	CASSSGLSYEQYF
TRBJ2-1	TRBD2	.	TRBV4-1	TGCGCCAGCAGGGGCGGGGGCTACAATGAGCAGTTCTTC	CASRGGGYNEQFF
TRBJ2-2	.	.	TRBV5-4	TGTGCCAGCAGCTTGGTTGGGGGTTTGGACACCGGGGAGCTGTTTTTT	CASSLVGGLDTGELFF
TRBJ2-2	.	.	TRBV7-9	TGTGCCAGCGGGGGGTTCGCCGTTGAGGCCGGGGAGCTGTTTTTT	CASGGFAVEAGELFF
TRBJ2-6	.	.	TRBV3-1/TRBV3-2	TGTGCCAGCAGCCAACTTCCCCCGGGGCATGGGGCCAACGTCCTGACTTTC	CASSQLPPGHGANVLTF
TRBJ2-7	TRBD1	.	TRBV28	TGTGCCAGCAGGGGACAGGGAATGCTTTACGAGCAGTACTTC	CASRGQGMLYEQYF
TRBJ2-2	.	.	TRBV11-2	TGTGCCAGCAGCTTAGTGGACACCGGGGAGCTGTTTTTT	CASSLVDTGELFF
TRBJ1-2	TRBD1	.	TRBV28	TGTGCCAGCAGGTATACAGGGGGCGGGACGGATGGCTACACCTTC	CASRYTGGGTDGYTF
TRBJ1-2	.	.	TRBV28	TGTGCCAGCTCAATGTCACAGGGACATGGCTACACCTTC	CASSMSQGHGYTF
TRBJ1-2	TRBD1	.	TRBV4-1	TGCGCCAGCAGCCAAGAGCGGATGACAGGGTTCTCCGGCTACACCTTC	CASSQERMTGFSGYTF
TRBJ1-5	.	.	TRBV2	TGTGCCAGCAGTGAAGAGAGGAATCAGCCCCAGCATTTT	CASSEERNQPQHF
TRBJ2-7	.	few	TRBV14	TGTGCCAGCAGCCAAGGGTGGAACAGAGCCTACGAGCAGTACTTC	CASSQGWNRAYEQYF
TRBJ1-2	.	.	TRBV9	TGTGCCAGCAGCGTAGACTTGACAGTAAACTATGGCTACACCTTC	CASSVDLTVNYGYTF
TRBJ1-1	TRBD1	few	TRBV2	TGTGCCAGCAGTGAACGGTCAGGGGGGTACTGGAACACTGAAGCTTTCTTT	CASSERSGGYWNTEAFF
TRBJ1-1	.	.	TRBV5-1	TGCGCCAGCAGCTTGGTGGGGGACACTGAAGCTTTCTTT	CASSLVGDTEAFF
TRBJ1-6	TRBD1	.	TRBV4-3	TGCGCCAGCAGCCAAGTACAGGGGGCTAGTTCACCCCTCCACTTT	CASSQVQGASSPLHF
TRBJ1-2	.	.	TRBV28	TGTGCCAGCAACGGGGGCAGGGTCTATGGCTACACCTTC	CASNGGRVYGYTF
TRBJ2-7	TRBD1	.	TRBV6-1	TGTGCCAGCAGTGAACGGACAGGGGGCTACGAGCAGTACTTC	CASSERTGGYEQYF
TRBJ1-1	.	.	TRBV7-9	TGTGCCAGCAGCATCGGGGTTGGTGATGGTCGAGCTTTCTTT	CASSIGVGDGRAFF
TRBJ2-2	.	.	TRBV28	TGTGCCAGCAGTTTATGCAGGGCTACCGGGGAGCTGTTTTTT	CASSLCRATGELFF
TRBJ1-5	.	many	TRBV7-3	TGTGCCAGCAGCTTAGTCAGGAATAATCAGCCCCAGCATTTT	CASSLVRNNQPQHF
TRBJ2-1	TRBD2	.	TRBV11-3	TGTGCCAGCAGCGGGAGGGGACGTTACAATGAGCAGTTCTTC	CASSGRGRYNEQFF
TRBJ1-6	.	.	TRBV28	TGTGCCAGCAACGCGGGTAATTCACCCCTCCACTTT	CASNAGNSPLHF
TRBJ2-5	.	.	TRBV5-5	TGTGCCAGCAGCTCCTGGGGGGAAGAGACCCAGTACTTC	CASSSWGEETQYF
TRBJ1-6	TRBD1	once	TRBV6-5	TGTGCCAGCAGTTACCGTCAGGGGGCGAGGAATTCACCCCTCCACTTT	CASSYRQGARNSPLHF
TRBJ1-2	.	.	TRBV6-2/TRBV6-3	TGTGCCAGCAGTTTAGTGAGCCGCACGGGCTACACCTTC	CASSLVSRTGYTF
TRBJ2-2	.	.	TRBV19	TGTGCCAGTAGTATGGCAGGGGTCACCGGGGAGCTGTTTTTT	CASSMAGVTGELFF
TRBJ2-2	.	.	TRBV30	TGTGCCTGGAGTGTAAGTAGGTCGGACAGCCACGTCGGGGAGCTGTTTTTT	CAWSVSRSDSHVGELFF
TRBJ1-2	.	.	TRBV3-1/TRBV3-2	TGTGCCAGCAGCCAGGGGGGGCGCTTCAGGGGCTACACCTTC	CASSQGGRFRGYTF
TRBJ1-1	TRBD1	few	TRBV2	TGTGCCAGCAGTGAGCTCACCGCGGGACAGACTGAAGCTTTCTTT	CASSELTAGQTEAFF
TRBJ1-5	.	.	TRBV5-3	TGTGCCAGAAGCTTATCACGAGGTTATAGCAATCAGCCCCAGCATTTT	CARSLSRGYSNQPQHF
TRBJ1-2	.	.	TRBV19	TGTGCCAGTAGTTATTTTGGGGATTTCTATGGCTACACCTTC	CASSYFGDFYGYTF